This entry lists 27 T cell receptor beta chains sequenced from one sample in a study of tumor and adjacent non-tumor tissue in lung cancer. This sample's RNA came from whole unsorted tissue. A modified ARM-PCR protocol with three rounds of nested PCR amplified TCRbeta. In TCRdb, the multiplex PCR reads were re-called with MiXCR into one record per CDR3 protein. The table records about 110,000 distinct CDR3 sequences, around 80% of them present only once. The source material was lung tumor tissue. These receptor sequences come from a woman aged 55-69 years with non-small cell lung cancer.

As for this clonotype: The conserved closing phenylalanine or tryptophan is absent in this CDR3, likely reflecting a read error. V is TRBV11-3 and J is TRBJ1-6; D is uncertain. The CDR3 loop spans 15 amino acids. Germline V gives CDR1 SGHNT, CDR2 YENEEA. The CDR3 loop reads CASSIEDRYNSPLHI. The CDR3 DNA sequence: TGTGCCAGCAGCATAGAGGATAGATATAATTCACCCCTCCACATT.

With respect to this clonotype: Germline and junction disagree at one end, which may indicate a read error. Here the CDR3 reads CASIPVGGGSYKQYF. For the CDR3, the DNA is TGTGCCAGCATCCCCGTGGGGGGTGGGTCCTACAAGCAGTACTTC. The J gene is TRBJ2-7, the V gene TRBV11-3; TRBD2 is a possible D gene (6 bases). CDR3 length: 15 residues. Looked up from germline, CDR1 is SGHNT and CDR2 is YENEEA. Complete variable domain (other parts from reference TRBV11-3 and TRBJ2-7): EAGVVQSPRYKIIEKKQPVAFWCNPISGHNTLYWYLQNLGQGPELLIRYENEEAVDDSQLPKDRFSAERLKGVDSTLKIQPAELGDSAVYLCASIPVGGGSYKQYFGPGTRLTVT.

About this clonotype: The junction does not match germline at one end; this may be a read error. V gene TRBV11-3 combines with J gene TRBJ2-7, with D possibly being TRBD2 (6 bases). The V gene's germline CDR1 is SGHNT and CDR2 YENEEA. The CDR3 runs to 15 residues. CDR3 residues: CASSPMGGGSYEQYF. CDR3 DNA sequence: TGTGCCAGCAGCCCCATGGGGGGTGGGTCCTATGAGCAGTACTTC.

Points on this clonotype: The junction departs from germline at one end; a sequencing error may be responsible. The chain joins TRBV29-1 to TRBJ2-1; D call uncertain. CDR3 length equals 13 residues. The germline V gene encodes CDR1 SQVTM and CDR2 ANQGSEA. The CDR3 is CTVTSSSYNEQFF. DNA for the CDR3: TGTACCGTCACTTCTTCCTCCTACAATGAGCAGTTCTTC.

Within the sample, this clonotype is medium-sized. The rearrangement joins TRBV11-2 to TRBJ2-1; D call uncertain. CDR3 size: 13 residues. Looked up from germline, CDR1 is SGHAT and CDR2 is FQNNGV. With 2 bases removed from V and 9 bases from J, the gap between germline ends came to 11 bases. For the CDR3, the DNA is TGTGCCAGCAGCTTAACTCGAGTAGGTGAGCAGTTCTTC. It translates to CASSLTRVGEQFF.

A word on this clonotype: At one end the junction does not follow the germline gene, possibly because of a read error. The CDR3 DNA reads as TGTGCCAGCAGCTTAGGCACCTTAAACACAGGGGAGATGTTTTTT. Its protein is CASSLGTLNTGEMFF. The J gene is TRBJ2-2, the V gene TRBV7-2; 7 positions match TRBD1. CDR3 size: 15 residues. CDR1 is SGHTA and CDR2 is FQGNSA in the germline V gene.

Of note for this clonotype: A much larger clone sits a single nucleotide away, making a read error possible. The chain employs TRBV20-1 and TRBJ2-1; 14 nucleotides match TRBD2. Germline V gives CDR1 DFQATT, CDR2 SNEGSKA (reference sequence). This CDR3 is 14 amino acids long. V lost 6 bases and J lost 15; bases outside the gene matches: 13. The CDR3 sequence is CSAVPGLAGEGLFF. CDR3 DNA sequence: TGCAGTGCGGTTCCGGGACTAGCGGGAGAAGGGCTGTTCTTC.

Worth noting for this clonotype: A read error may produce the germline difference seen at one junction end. CDR3 nucleotides: TGTGCCAGTAGCTTAGATTCGGGCAGAGGCACTGACGCTTTCTTT. Protein product: CASSLDSGRGTDAFF. The chain combines TRBV11-3 with TRBJ1-1; D unclear. The CDR3 length is 15 residues. Germline CDR1 is SGHNT and CDR2 is YENEEA. Supplemented by reference TRBV11-3 and TRBJ1-1, the full variable domain reads EAGVVQSPRYKIIEKKQPVAFWCNPISGHNTLYWYLQNLGQGPELLIRYENEEAVDDSQLPKDRFSAERLKGVDSTLKIQPAELGDSAVYLCASSLDSGRGTDAFFGQGTRLTVV.

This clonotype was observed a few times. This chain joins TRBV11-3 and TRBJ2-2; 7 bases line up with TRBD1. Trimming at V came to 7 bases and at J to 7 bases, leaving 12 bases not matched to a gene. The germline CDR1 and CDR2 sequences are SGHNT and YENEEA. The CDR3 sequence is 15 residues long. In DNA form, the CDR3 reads TGTGCCAGCAACCCCACCGGGACAGTGGACGGGGAGCTGTTTTTT. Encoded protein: CASNPTGTVDGELFF.

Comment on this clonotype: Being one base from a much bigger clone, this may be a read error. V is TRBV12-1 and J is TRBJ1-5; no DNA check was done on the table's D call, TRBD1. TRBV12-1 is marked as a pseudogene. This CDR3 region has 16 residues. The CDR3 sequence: CASSHPPTVSNQSQHF. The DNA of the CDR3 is TGTGCCAGCAGCCACCCCCCGACAGTAAGCAATCAGTCCCAGCATTTT.

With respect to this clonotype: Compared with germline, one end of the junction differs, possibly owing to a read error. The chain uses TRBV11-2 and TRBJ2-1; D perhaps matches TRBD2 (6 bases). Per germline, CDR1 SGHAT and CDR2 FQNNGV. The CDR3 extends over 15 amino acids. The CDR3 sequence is CASSWGVATDNEQLF. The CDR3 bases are TGTGCTAGCAGCTGGGGGGTGGCGACAGACAATGAGCAGTTGTTC.

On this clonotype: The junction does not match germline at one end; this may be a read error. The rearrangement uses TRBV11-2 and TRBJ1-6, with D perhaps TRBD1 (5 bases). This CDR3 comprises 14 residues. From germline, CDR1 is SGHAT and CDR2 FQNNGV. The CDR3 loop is CASSLGPLNSPIHF. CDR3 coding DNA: TGTGCCAGTAGCTTGGGACCTTTGAATTCACCCATCCACTTT.

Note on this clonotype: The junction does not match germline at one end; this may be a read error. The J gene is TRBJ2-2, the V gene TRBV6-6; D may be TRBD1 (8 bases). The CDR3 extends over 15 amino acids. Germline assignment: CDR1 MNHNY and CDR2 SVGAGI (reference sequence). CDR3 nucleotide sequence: TGTGCCGGCAGTTACGGGGGGACAGGTCCAGGGGAGCTGTTTTTT. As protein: CAGSYGGTGPGELFF.

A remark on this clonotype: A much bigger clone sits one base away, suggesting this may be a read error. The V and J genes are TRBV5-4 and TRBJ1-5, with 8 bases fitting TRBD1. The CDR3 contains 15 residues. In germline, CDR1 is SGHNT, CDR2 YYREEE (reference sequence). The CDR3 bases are TGTGGCAGCAGCTTGGACAGGGATCCCAGTCAGCCCCAGCATTTT. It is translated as CGSSLDRDPSQPQHF.

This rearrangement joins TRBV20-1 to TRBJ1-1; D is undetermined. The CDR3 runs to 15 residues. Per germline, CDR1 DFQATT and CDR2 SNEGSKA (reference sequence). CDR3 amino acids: CRALLTAGNRDSAFF. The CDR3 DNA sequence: TGCAGAGCCTTGCTCACTGCGGGGAATCGTGATTCAGCTTTCTTT.

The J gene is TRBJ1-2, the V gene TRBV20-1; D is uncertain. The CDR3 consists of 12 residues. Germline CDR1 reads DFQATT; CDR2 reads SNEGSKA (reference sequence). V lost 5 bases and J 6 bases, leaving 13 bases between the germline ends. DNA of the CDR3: TGCAGTGCTCATGACTATCACCATGGCTACACCTTC. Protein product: CSAHDYHHGYTF.

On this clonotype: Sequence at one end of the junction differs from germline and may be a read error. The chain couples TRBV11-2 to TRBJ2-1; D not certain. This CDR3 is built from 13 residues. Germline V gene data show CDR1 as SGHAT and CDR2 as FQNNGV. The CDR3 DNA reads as TGTACCAGCAGCTTTTCCCTGTACAATGAGCTGTTCTTC. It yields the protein CTSSFSLYNELFF.

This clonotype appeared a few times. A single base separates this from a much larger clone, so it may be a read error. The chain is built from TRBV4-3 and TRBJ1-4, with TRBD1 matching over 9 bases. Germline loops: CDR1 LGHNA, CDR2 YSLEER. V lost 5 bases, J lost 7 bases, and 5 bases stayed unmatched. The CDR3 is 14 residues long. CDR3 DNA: TGCGCCAGCAGCTCGGGACAGGGAGGTGAAAAACTGTTTTTT. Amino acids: CASSSGQGGEKLFF.

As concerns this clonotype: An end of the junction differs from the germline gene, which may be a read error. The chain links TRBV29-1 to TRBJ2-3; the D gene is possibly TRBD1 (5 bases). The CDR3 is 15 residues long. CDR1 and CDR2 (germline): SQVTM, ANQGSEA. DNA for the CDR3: TGCAGCGCTGAAGAATGGGAAAGGGGTTCAGATACGCAGTATTTT. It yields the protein CSAEEWERGSDTQYF.

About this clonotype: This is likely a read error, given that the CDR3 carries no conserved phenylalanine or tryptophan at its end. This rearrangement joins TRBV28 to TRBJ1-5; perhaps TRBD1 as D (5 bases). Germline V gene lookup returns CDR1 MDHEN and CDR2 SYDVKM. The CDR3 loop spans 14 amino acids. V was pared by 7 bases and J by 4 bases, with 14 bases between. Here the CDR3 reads CASKPTVINQPQHV. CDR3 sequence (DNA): TGTGCCAGCAAACCGACAGTGATAAATCAGCCCCAGCATGTT.

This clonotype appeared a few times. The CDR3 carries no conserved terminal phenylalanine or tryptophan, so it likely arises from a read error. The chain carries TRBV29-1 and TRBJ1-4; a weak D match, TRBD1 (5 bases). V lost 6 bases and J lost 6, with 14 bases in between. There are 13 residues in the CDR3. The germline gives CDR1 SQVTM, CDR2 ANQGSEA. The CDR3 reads CSVGDGGYEKLFI. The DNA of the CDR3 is TGCAGCGTGGGGGACGGGGGATATGAAAAACTGTTTATT.

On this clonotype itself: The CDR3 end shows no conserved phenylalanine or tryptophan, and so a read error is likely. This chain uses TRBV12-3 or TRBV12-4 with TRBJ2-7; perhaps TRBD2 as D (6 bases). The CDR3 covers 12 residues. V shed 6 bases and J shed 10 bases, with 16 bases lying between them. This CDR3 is CASRWGTGEQYI. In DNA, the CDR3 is TGTGCCAGCAGATGGGGTACGGGGGAACAGTACATC.

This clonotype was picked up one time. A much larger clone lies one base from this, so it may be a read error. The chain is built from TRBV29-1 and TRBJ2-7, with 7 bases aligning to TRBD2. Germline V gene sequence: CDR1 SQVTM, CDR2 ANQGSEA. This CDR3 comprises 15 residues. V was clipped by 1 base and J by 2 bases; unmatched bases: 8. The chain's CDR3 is CSVEGLAQRPYEQYF. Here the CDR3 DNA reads TGCAGCGTTGAAGGACTAGCTCAGAGACCCTACGAGCAGTACTTC.

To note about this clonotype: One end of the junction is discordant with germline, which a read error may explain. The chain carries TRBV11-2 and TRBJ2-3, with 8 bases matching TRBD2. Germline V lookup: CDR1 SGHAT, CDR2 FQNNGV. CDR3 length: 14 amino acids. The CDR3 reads CANSPGLVTDTQYF. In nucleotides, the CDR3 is TGTGCCAACAGCCCGGGACTAGTCACAGATACGCAGTATTTT.

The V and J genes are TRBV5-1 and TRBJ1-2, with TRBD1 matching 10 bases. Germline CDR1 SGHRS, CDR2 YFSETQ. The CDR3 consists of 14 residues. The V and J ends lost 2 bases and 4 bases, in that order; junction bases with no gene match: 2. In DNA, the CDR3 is TGCGCCAGCAGCTTAGGGGACAGGGGCTATGGCTACACCTTC. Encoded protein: CASSLGDRGYGYTF.

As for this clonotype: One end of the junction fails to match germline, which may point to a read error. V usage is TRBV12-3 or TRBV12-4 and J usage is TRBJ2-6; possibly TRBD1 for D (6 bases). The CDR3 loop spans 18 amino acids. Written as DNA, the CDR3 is TGTGCCAGCACCCCTAATACAGGGAGATCTACTGGGGCCAACGTACTGACTTTC. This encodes CASTPNTGRSTGANVLTF.

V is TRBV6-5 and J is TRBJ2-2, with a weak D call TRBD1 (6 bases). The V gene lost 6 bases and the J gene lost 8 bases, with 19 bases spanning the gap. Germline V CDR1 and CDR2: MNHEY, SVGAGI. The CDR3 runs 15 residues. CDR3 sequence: CASRHRDSLAGELFF. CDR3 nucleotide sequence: TGTGCCAGCAGACACAGGGATTCCCTCGCTGGGGAGCTGTTTTTT.